This TCR beta chain stems from a study of radiation and T cells in renal cell carcinoma. As for time point: blood 2 weeks post-SBRT. The treatment here: 15 Gy SBRT to primary tumor, nephrectomy 4 weeks later. The method was immunoSEQ multiplex PCR; TCRdb's version includes in-frame clones alone and lacks a portion of them. The data show just under 80,000 clones, approximately 86% seen once. V shed 3 bases and J 4 bases; nucleotides not matched to a gene: 6. The CDR3 sequence is 17 residues long. Germline-derived CDR1 and CDR2 are KGHSH and LQKENI. The chain combines TRBV18 with TRBJ2-6, with 10 bases fitting TRBD1. The material was blood, obtained from a patient whose treatment included radiotherapy and nephrectomy. This clonotype originated in a woman aged 50 to 60 with renal cell carcinoma. CDR3 sequence reads: CASSPLGGQGGANVLTF. The DNA of the CDR3 is TGTGCCAGCTCACCCCTTGGGGGACAGGGGGGGGCCAACGTCCTGACTTTC.